The text below deals with one T cell receptor beta chain. The target antigen is unknown. Unique-molecular-identifier-tagged TCR beta cDNA libraries were used. Each CDR3 protein is one row after TCRdb ran MiXCR on the PCR reads. The sample contains fewer than 850,000 distinct CDR3 sequences, about 32% of which appear only once. The sample is drawn from a study of post-analysis software for immune sequencing data. Turning to the study itself: Disease trajectories encompassed relapsing-remitting, secondary progressive and progressive-relapsing multiple sclerosis.

Germline V CDR1 and CDR2: MGHDK, SYGVNS. Trimming removed 4 bases from V and 5 bases from J, with 15 bases in between. CDR3 length: 15 residues. Study-wide results and limits: Among roughly 5 TRBV segments more frequent in patients than controls were TRBV5-6, TRBV5-1 and TRBV20-1. Normalized Chao1 diversity was significantly lower in multiple sclerosis patients than in controls.

The receptor comes from a girl under 18 with multiple sclerosis. The sample consisted of blood. The V gene is TRBV25-1, the J gene TRBJ1-3; D remains unclear. The CDR3 DNA is TGTGCCAGCAGTGGGGTGACGGCAGCTCGAAACACCATATATTTT. Its translation: CASSGVTAARNTIYF.